The 17 T cell receptor beta chains listed next were all sequenced from one sample in a study of cytomegalovirus exposure and HLA in healthy donors (dated by TCRdb to 2016 to 2017). Library preparation was by the immunoSEQ multiplex PCR assay. The multiplex PCR relied on a mix of 60 forward primers for TCR Vbeta segments and 13 reverse primers for TCR Jbeta segments. In its TCRdb copy, this immuneACCESS table keeps in-frame sequences only and misses some clones. Where compared with another copy, unresolved V genes explain less than half of these, and the others have no known cause. This sample gives 150,000 to 200,000 clones in total; around 79% of them show up just once. Jointly, the top ten make up roughly 1.4% of the sample. Sequenced input: PBMCs. The receptors derive from a woman between 50 and 59 years old in good health and CMV-seronegative.

This clone was observed a single time. The V and J genes are TRBV13 and TRBJ2-7; 12 nucleotides match TRBD2. The V and J ends lost 0 bases and 3 bases, in that order; junction bases with no gene match: 3. Germline loops: CDR1 PRHDT, CDR2 FYEKMQ (reference sequence). The length of the CDR3 is 16 residues. The CDR3 loop is CASSLGLAGGNYEQYF. CDR3 sequence (DNA): TGTGCCAGCAGCTTAGGCCTAGCGGGGGGGAACTACGAGCAGTACTTC.

There are a few counts of this clone. The V call is TRBV7-2, the J call TRBJ1-1; D possibly corresponds to TRBD1 (6 bases). Trimming left V 1 base short and J 4 bases short, with 13 bases between. CDR3 length: 15 amino acids. Germline values: CDR1 SGHTA, CDR2 FQGNSA. The CDR3 reads CASSLVGGAITEAFF. CDR3 nucleotide sequence: TGTGCCAGCAGCTTAGTAGGGGGGGCGATCACTGAAGCTTTCTTT.

The DNA for the CDR3 is TGTGCCAGCTCACTAACTCAGGGGCAAGAGACCCAGTACTTC. Protein product: CASSLTQGQETQYF. The chain combines TRBV18 with TRBJ2-5, with D possibly being TRBD1 (6 bases). Per the germline V gene, CDR1 is KGHSH and CDR2 is LQKENI. The germline V and J ends were trimmed by 4 bases and 2 bases, with 11 bases remaining between them. The CDR3 consists of 14 residues.

The V call is TRBV2, the J call TRBJ2-1; 9 bases match TRBD2. CDR1 is SNHLY and CDR2 is FYNNEI in the germline V gene. After removal of 4 bases from V and 8 bases from J, the junction contained 6 bases not matched to a gene. The CDR3 contains 14 residues. In DNA form, the CDR3 reads TGTGCCAGCAGTGGTGGGCGGGAGGGCTATGAGCAGTTCTTC. This encodes CASSGGREGYEQFF.

The chain employs TRBV18 and TRBJ2-7; 12 nucleotides align to TRBD1. The CDR3 runs 15 residues. Germline V CDR1 and CDR2: KGHSH, LQKENI. Unmatched junction bases numbered 3, after V lost 2 bases and J lost 4 bases. CDR3 region: CASSPGTGGWYEQYF. The DNA for the CDR3 is TGTGCCAGCTCACCAGGGACAGGGGGCTGGTACGAGCAGTACTTC.

V usage is TRBV7-8 and J usage is TRBJ2-7; 9 bases are shared with TRBD1. The CDR3 spans 15 residues. The germline CDR1 and CDR2 sequences are SGHVS and FQNEAQ. Unmatched junction bases numbered 6, after V lost 3 bases and J lost 3 bases. The CDR3 is CASSLAGTGNYEQYF. DNA of the CDR3: TGTGCCAGCAGCTTGGCCGGGACAGGGAACTACGAGCAGTACTTC.

This chain uses TRBV4-2 with TRBJ1-1; TRBD1 is a possible D gene (5 bases). Trimming left V 4 bases short and J 5 bases short, with 20 bases between. Germline CDR1 LGHNA, CDR2 YNFKEQ. CDR3 size: 16 residues. The CDR3 reads CASSPATVRRGTEAFF. CDR3 in DNA: TGTGCCAGCAGCCCAGCGACAGTCCGGAGAGGTACTGAAGCTTTCTTT.

This chain links TRBV11-2 with TRBJ2-1, with 14 positions matching TRBD2. Germline values: CDR1 SGHAT, CDR2 FQNNGV. V was clipped by 4 bases and J by 14 bases; unmatched bases: 10. The CDR3 contains 15 residues. CDR3 sequence reads: CASSSPGLAGDSEFF. CDR3 bases: TGTGCCAGCAGCTCGCCGGGACTAGCGGGAGATAGTGAGTTCTTC.

Details on this clone: The same CDR3 can be traced to other DNA sequences in this sample. The chain employs TRBV7-8 and TRBJ1-2, with D possibly TRBD1 on 6 matching bases. CDR1 and CDR2 (germline): SGHVS, FQNEAQ. The CDR3 runs 13 residues. V lost 3 bases to trimming and J lost 5 bases, with 10 bases between them. The CDR3 sequence is CASSLEGGYGYTF. The CDR3 nucleotides are TGTGCCAGCAGCTTGGAAGGGGGATATGGCTACACCTTC. Full variable domain (outside the CDR3, taken from reference TRBV7-8 and TRBJ1-2): GAGVSQSPRYKVAKRGQDVALRCDPISGHVSLFWYQQALGQGPEFLTYFQNEAQLDKSGLPSDRFFAERPEGSVSTLKIQRTQQEDSAVYLCASSLEGGYGYTFGSGTRLTVV.

This clone showed up just once. V gene TRBV7-9 combines with J gene TRBJ2-2, with 8 bases aligning to TRBD2. V gave up 1 base and J gave up 6 bases; unmatched junction bases: 10. There are 17 residues in the CDR3. Germline V CDR1 and CDR2: SEHNR, FQNEAQ (reference sequence). CDR3 in amino acids: CASSLGISGSLAGELFF. Here the CDR3 DNA reads TGTGCCAGCAGCTTAGGGATAAGCGGGAGCCTCGCCGGGGAGCTGTTTTTT.

The rearrangement uses TRBV18 and TRBJ2-7, with 9 positions matching TRBD1. After removal of 1 base from V and 5 bases from J, the junction contained 3 bases not matched to a gene. The CDR3 sequence is 14 residues long. The germline CDR1 and CDR2 sequences are KGHSH and LQKENI. The CDR3 loop is CASSPRGQGHEQYF. As DNA, the CDR3 is TGTGCCAGCTCACCACGGGGACAGGGTCACGAGCAGTACTTC.

This chain connects TRBV12-5 to TRBJ2-1; 8 bases line up with TRBD2. Trimming at V came to 5 bases and at J to 5 bases, leaving 5 bases not matched to a gene. The CDR3 sequence is 14 residues long. CDR1 and CDR2 from the germline V gene are LGHNT and FRNRAP. The DNA of the CDR3 is TGTGCTAGTGGTGACGGCGGGAGGAACAATGAGCAGTTCTTC. Protein product: CASGDGGRNNEQFF.

This chain joins TRBV5-1 and TRBJ2-5, with a tentative D call TRBD1 (5 bases). V dropped 3 bases and J dropped 2 bases, with 8 bases sitting between them. The CDR3 runs to 13 residues. Per the germline V gene, CDR1 is SGHRS and CDR2 is YFSETQ. CDR3 nucleotide sequence: TGCGCCAGCAGCTCTACAGGTCAAGAGACCCAGTACTTC. It encodes CASSSTGQETQYF.

This sequence joins TRBV7-2 and TRBJ1-5; 7 bases line up with TRBD1. The V gene end was trimmed by 4 bases and the J gene end by 4 bases; junction bases not matched to a gene: 4. Germline V CDR1 and CDR2: SGHTA, FQGNSA. This CDR3 is 14 amino acids long. DNA of the CDR3: TGTGCCAGCAGCTGGGACAGTTTAAATCAGCCCCAGCATTTT. As protein: CASSWDSLNQPQHF.

The J gene is TRBJ2-5, the V gene TRBV5-1; 9 positions agree with TRBD1. V was clipped by 10 bases and J by 4 bases; unmatched bases: 14. Germline CDR1 is SGHRS and CDR2 is YFSETQ. The CDR3 totals 15 residues. DNA for the CDR3: TGCGCCGGCCCAGCCTGGACAGGGGTTCTAGAGACCCAGTACTTC. This gives the protein CAGPAWTGVLETQYF.

The J gene is TRBJ2-7, the V gene TRBV27; 9 positions agree with TRBD1. This CDR3 contains 15 residues. Germline V gene lookup returns CDR1 MNHEY and CDR2 SMNVEV (reference sequence). Trimming cost V 3 bases and J 5 bases; bases outside gene matches: 8. CDR3 region: CASSFPGQGSHEQYF. In DNA, the CDR3 is TGTGCCAGCAGTTTCCCCGGACAGGGGTCGCACGAGCAGTACTTC.

V and J are TRBV5-1 and TRBJ2-1, with 7 bases aligning to TRBD2. Germline values: CDR1 SGHRS, CDR2 YFSETQ. This CDR3 is 16 amino acids long. V shed 2 bases, J shed 0 bases, and the junction held 5 bases outside the gene matches. The CDR3 bases are TGCGCCAGCAGCTTCCTAGCGGCCCCCTCCTACAATGAGCAGTTCTTC. Encoded protein: CASSFLAAPSYNEQFF.